These 28 T cell receptor beta chains share one sample of origin, sequenced in a study of vaccination and CD4 T cells after COVID-19. Once obtained from cultured CD4+ T cells, the DNA was sequenced using the Oncomine TCR Beta short-read assay. TCRdb passed the PCR reads through MiXCR, listing each CDR3 protein once. The sample has around 16,000 distinct CDR3 sequences; 54% are singletons. These receptors are not linked to any known antigen. Treatment denoted: roughly ten-day PBMC culture with coronavirus spike peptide pools or control peptides (ViraFEST assay). The sequencing here drew on cultured CD4+ T cells from blood, taken after SARS-CoV-2 vaccination. These receptors all stem from a human donor with COVID-19.

The V and J genes are TRBV5-4 and TRBJ1-1; possibly TRBD1 for D (5 bases). V lost 2 bases and J lost 5, with 16 bases in between. The CDR3 is 15 residues long. CDR1 is SGHNT and CDR2 is YYREEE in the germline V gene (reference sequence). The CDR3: CASSFGGTRETEAFF. The DNA for the CDR3 is TGTGCCAGCAGCTTTGGCGGGACTCGGGAAACTGAAGCTTTCTTT. Full variable domain (rest looked up from reference TRBV5-4 and TRBJ1-1): ETGVTQSPTHLIKTRGQQVTLRCSSQSGHNTVSWYQQALGQGPQFIFQYYREEENGRGNFPPRFSGLQFPNYSSELNVNALELDDSALYLCASSFGGTRETEAFFGQGTRLTVV.

The chain has TRBV11-2 and TRBJ2-5; D possibly matches TRBD1 or TRBD2 (6 bases each). Trimming removed 6 bases from V and 1 base from J, with 15 bases in between. The CDR3 runs 15 residues. From germline, CDR1 is SGHAT and CDR2 FQNNGV. CDR3 in amino acids: CASSLIGGIQETQYF. CDR3 sequence (DNA): TGTGCCAGCAGTTTGATAGGGGGGATCCAAGAGACCCAGTACTTC.

The chain couples TRBV6-1 to TRBJ2-1; 8 bases fit TRBD1. The trim removed 5 bases at V and 6 bases at J, leaving 9 bases unmatched. Germline lookup yields CDR1 MNHNS and CDR2 SASEGT. The CDR3 extends over 15 amino acids. In DNA, the CDR3 is TGTGCCAGCAGTCTGGGACAGGTATCAATCAATGAGCAGTTCTTC. Translating gives CASSLGQVSINEQFF.

This clonotype was observed a few times. The chain combines TRBV6-1 with TRBJ1-2; 8 bases map to TRBD1. The CDR3 runs 13 residues. Trimming at V came to 8 bases and at J to 8 bases, leaving 10 bases not matched to a gene. CDR1 MNHNS and CDR2 SASEGT come from the germline V gene. CDR3 region: CASGQGAAGGYTF. The CDR3 nucleotides read TGTGCCAGCGGCCAGGGGGCAGCGGGAGGCTACACCTTC.

This chain links TRBV18 with TRBJ1-5; a possible D gene is TRBD1 (6 bases). The CDR3 runs 16 residues. Germline-derived CDR1 and CDR2 are KGHSH and LQKENI. Trimming took off 2 bases at V and 1 base at J, with 12 bases between the two ends. The CDR3 DNA reads as TGTGCCAGCTCACCAAGTCGGGGGCAAAGCAATCAGCCCCAGCATTTT. Protein product: CASSPSRGQSNQPQHF.

This rearrangement joins TRBV11-2 to TRBJ2-5; D is ambiguous. V gave up 0 bases and J gave up 4 bases, with 12 bases separating them. This CDR3 is 15 amino acids long. Germline lookup yields CDR1 SGHAT and CDR2 FQNNGV. CDR3 residues: CASSLDPVPAETQYF. The CDR3, as DNA: TGTGCCAGCAGCTTAGATCCCGTCCCGGCAGAGACCCAGTACTTC. Variable domain in full (rest from reference TRBV11-2 and TRBJ2-5): EAGVAQSPRYKIIEKRQSVAFWCNPISGHATLYWYQQILGQGPKLLIQFQNNGVVDDSQLPKDRFSAERLKGVDSTLKIQPAKLEDSAVYLCASSLDPVPAETQYFGPGTRLLVL.

This chain uses TRBV20-1 with TRBJ2-2; TRBD1 matches at 7 bases. With 6 bases clipped from V and 4 bases from J, the junction kept 11 bases outside the gene matches. Germline V gene data show CDR1 as DFQATT and CDR2 as SNEGSKA (reference sequence). The CDR3 totals 15 residues. CDR3 in amino acids: CSALSGQTSTGELFF. CDR3 bases: TGCAGTGCCCTCTCGGGACAGACTTCCACCGGGGAGCTGTTTTTT.

The chain is built from TRBV7-8 and TRBJ2-3; D might be TRBD2 (7 bases). V was clipped by 5 bases and J by 2 bases, with 14 bases between them. This CDR3 has 15 residues. CDR1 and CDR2 from the germline V gene are SGHVS and FQNEAQ. The CDR3 protein is CASSLAGAITDTQYF. CDR3 DNA sequence: TGTGCCAGCAGCCTTGCGGGGGCCATCACAGATACGCAGTATTTT.

This chain connects TRBV6-1 to TRBJ1-5; maybe TRBD1 (5 bases). Trimming shortened V by 8 bases and J by 2 bases, and 16 bases separated the two germline ends. The CDR3 is 15 residues long. Germline CDR1 reads MNHNS; CDR2 reads SASEGT. The CDR3 sequence is CASLAGSYGNQPQHF. The CDR3 region has the DNA TGTGCCAGCCTCGCAGGGTCTTATGGCAATCAGCCCCAGCATTTT.

This chain uses TRBV20-1 with TRBJ2-2, with TRBD2 as a possible D gene (5 bases). The V gene's germline CDR1 is DFQATT and CDR2 SNEGSKA (reference sequence). V was cut by 5 bases and J by 4 bases, with 14 bases left in between. The CDR3 has 14 residues. The CDR3 nucleotides read TGCAGTGCTCCCCTGGCGGGTAGCACCGGGGAGCTGTTTTTT. The encoded protein is CSAPLAGSTGELFF.

The chain recombines TRBV7-2 with TRBJ2-5; no clear D gene. V was trimmed by 3 bases and J by 5 bases, leaving 10 bases between them. This CDR3 is 13 amino acids long. In germline, CDR1 is SGHTA, CDR2 FQGNSA. This chain's CDR3 is CASSFGMGETQYF. The CDR3 DNA reads TGTGCCAGCAGCTTTGGGATGGGGGAGACCCAGTACTTC.

The chain has TRBV5-6 and TRBJ1-2, with 8 bases matching TRBD1. Germline V gives CDR1 SGHDT, CDR2 YYEEEE. The ends lost 3 bases at V and 3 bases at J; junction bases unmatched: 7. This CDR3 has 15 amino acids. DNA for the CDR3: TGTGCCAGCAGCTCGTCAGGGGGCCTTGACTATGGCTACACCTTC. This codes for CASSSSGGLDYGYTF.

V and J are TRBV5-4 and TRBJ1-2; D might be TRBD1 (5 bases). The CDR3 extends over 14 amino acids. Trimming cost V 4 bases and J 4 bases, with 14 bases left between them. In germline, CDR1 is SGHNT, CDR2 YYREEE (reference sequence). The CDR3 reads CASSTTEVGYGYTF. The CDR3 DNA sequence: TGTGCCAGCAGCACGACAGAGGTTGGCTATGGCTACACCTTC.

The chain recombines TRBV7-9 with TRBJ2-3, with unresolved D. This CDR3 is built from 12 residues. CDR1 and CDR2 from the germline V gene are SEHNR and FQNEAQ (reference sequence). Trimming stripped 1 base from V and 3 bases from J, with 2 bases between. The chain's CDR3 is CASSLDTDTQYF. The CDR3 nucleotides read TGTGCCAGCAGCTTAGATACAGATACGCAGTATTTT.

The chain has TRBV7-2 and TRBJ2-7; a weak D match, TRBD1 (6 bases). Trimming removed 3 bases from V and 4 bases from J, with 7 bases in between. CDR1 and CDR2 from the germline V gene are SGHTA and FQGNSA. The CDR3 extends over 12 amino acids. The CDR3: CASSFGQYEQYF. The DNA for the CDR3 is TGTGCCAGCAGCTTCGGACAGTACGAGCAGTACTTC.

The chain employs TRBV30 and TRBJ2-7, with 10 bases matching TRBD1. From germline, CDR1 is GTSNPN and CDR2 SVGIG (reference sequence). This CDR3 is built from 14 residues. V lost 3 bases to trimming and J lost 1 base; unmatched junction nucleotides: 3. CDR3 sequence reads: CAWRGDRGSYEQYF. In DNA form, the CDR3 reads TGTGCCTGGAGGGGGGACAGGGGATCCTACGAGCAGTACTTC.

The chain couples TRBV20-1 to TRBJ1-5, with a tentative D call TRBD1 (6 bases). Per germline, CDR1 DFQATT and CDR2 SNEGSKA (reference sequence). V lost 2 bases and J lost 6, with 17 bases in between. This CDR3 has 15 residues. In nucleotides, the CDR3 is TGCAGTGCTAGATACGCAGGGGACGGATCTCAGCCCCAGCATTTT. Translated, it gives CSARYAGDGSQPQHF.

This chain uses TRBV6-1 with TRBJ1-2; 7 bases agree with TRBD1. Germline assignment: CDR1 MNHNS and CDR2 SASEGT. The length of the CDR3 is 13 residues. Trimming at V came to 6 bases and at J to 7 bases, leaving 8 bases not matched to a gene. In DNA, the CDR3 is TGTGCCAGCAGCCCCGCAGGGGGGGGTGGCTACACCTTC. Amino acid sequence: CASSPAGGGGYTF.

The chain is built from TRBV20-1 and TRBJ2-5; maybe TRBD2 (5 bases). The V end was cut by 7 bases, the J end by 3 bases, with 9 bases between. The CDR3 has 11 amino acids. Per the germline V gene, CDR1 is DFQATT and CDR2 is SNEGSKA (reference sequence). This chain's CDR3 is CSGRRKETQYF. The CDR3 bases are TGCAGTGGAAGGAGGAAAGAGACCCAGTACTTC.

This clonotype was counted a few times. V gene TRBV6-1 combines with J gene TRBJ1-1; no definite D call. The ends were cut back, 11 bases at V and 3 bases at J, with 16 bases in the middle. The CDR3 has 13 amino acids. The germline CDR1 and CDR2 sequences are MNHNS and SASEGT. CDR3 bases: TGTGCCGCCAGCAGACTATCCGACACTGAAGCTTTCTTT. Translating it yields CAASRLSDTEAFF.

This rearrangement joins TRBV6-1 to TRBJ1-6; perhaps TRBD1 as D (5 bases). Trimming cost V 7 bases and J 9 bases, with 16 bases left between them. Germline V gene lookup returns CDR1 MNHNS and CDR2 SASEGT. This CDR3 comprises 14 residues. CDR3 nucleotides: TGTGCCAGCACGGCCGGGGGTAAGGGTTCACCCCTCCACTTT. This encodes CASTAGGKGSPLHF.

V is TRBV20-1 and J is TRBJ2-2; a possible D gene is TRBD2 (5 bases). V lost 0 bases, J lost 6 bases, and 14 bases lay in between. The CDR3 is made up of 15 amino acids. Germline CDR1 and CDR2: DFQATT and SNEGSKA (reference sequence). CDR3 protein: CSAREGSRGSGELFF. The CDR3 nucleotides read TGCAGTGCTAGAGAAGGTAGCCGGGGTTCCGGGGAGCTGTTTTTT.

The rearrangement links TRBV11-3 to TRBJ2-7; TRBD2 might be the D (6 bases). Germline CDR1 reads SGHNT; CDR2 reads YENEEA. There are 12 residues in the CDR3. Trimming cost V 5 bases and J 5 bases, with 10 bases left between them. The CDR3 here is CASSRGFDEQYF. CDR3 bases: TGTGCCAGCAGCCGGGGGTTTGACGAGCAGTACTTC.

This rearrangement joins TRBV11-3 to TRBJ1-1; a possible D gene is TRBD1 (5 bases). Trimming pared 5 bases from V and 6 bases from J, leaving 25 bases between. This CDR3 has 17 residues. Germline V gene data show CDR1 as SGHNT and CDR2 as YENEEA. CDR3 in DNA: TGTGCCAGCAGCCAGAGGGATATCAGCCCCCTGGGGGCTGAAGCTTTCTTT. Translating it yields CASSQRDISPLGAEAFF.

The rearrangement joins TRBV6-5 to TRBJ1-2; possibly TRBD1 for D (6 bases). Germline CDR1 reads MNHEY; CDR2 reads SVGAGI. Trimming removed 2 bases from V and 3 bases from J, with 10 bases in between. The CDR3 is made up of 14 amino acids. CDR3 nucleotides: TGTGCCAGCAGTTACAGGGGGAAAGACTATGGCTACACCTTC. Protein sequence: CASSYRGKDYGYTF.

This clonotype was seen only once. The rearrangement links TRBV6-2 or TRBV6-3 to TRBJ2-3, with TRBD2 matching 14 bases. The CDR3 covers 16 residues. Germline V gives CDR1 MNHEY, CDR2 SVGEGT. V shed 4 bases, J shed 3 bases, and the junction held 3 bases outside the gene matches. CDR3 nucleotides: TGTGCCAGCAGTTCCGGGACTAGCGGGGGAACAGATACGCAGTATTTT. This codes for CASSSGTSGGTDTQYF.

The chain couples TRBV2 to TRBJ2-3, with 9 bases that match TRBD2. V dropped 3 bases and J dropped 5; count of bases not matched to a gene: 6. CDR3 length: 15 amino acids. Germline V gives CDR1 SNHLY, CDR2 FYNNEI. For the CDR3, the DNA is TGTGCCAGCAGTGAGGGGGCGGGGGGGTTAGATACGCAGTATTTT. Its translation is CASSEGAGGLDTQYF.

This clonotype has only a few counts. The chain has TRBV6-2 or TRBV6-3 and TRBJ2-7; a weak D match, TRBD2 (6 bases). This CDR3 has 16 residues. Trimming took 2 bases from V and 6 from J, leaving 20 bases between them. The germline V gene encodes CDR1 MNHEY and CDR2 SVGEGT. CDR3 DNA: TGTGCCAGCAGTTACGATCGGAGGGCAGGTCTCGGCGAGCAGTACTTC. It yields the protein CASSYDRRAGLGEQYF.